These 27 T cell receptor beta chains were sequenced from one sample in a study of vaccination effects on CD4 cells after COVID-19. The antigens of these receptors remain unknown. ViraFEST assay sequencing came after antigen-specific CD4+ T cells were expanded with viral peptide pools. Once cultured for approximately 10 days, the cells underwent separation to obtain CD4+ T cells. The cohort was immunized with two doses of either the BNT162b2 or mRNA-1273 vaccine. The table came from immunoSEQ multiplex PCR; TCRdb's copy has only in-frame clones and leaves some out. The sample carries just under 60,000 clones, 75% to 85% recorded once. Here the sequenced sample was CD4+ T cells from PBMCs cultured with HCoV-OC43 spike peptides, taken after COVID-19 vaccination. Subset here: HCoV-OC43 spike overlapping peptide pool stimulation. The receptors originated from a human donor who received a COVID-19 vaccine.

The rearrangement uses TRBV30 and TRBJ1-6; 9 nucleotides align to TRBD1. Germline V gene sequence: CDR1 GTSNPN, CDR2 SVGIG (reference sequence). After removal of 4 bases from V and 10 bases from J, the junction contained 14 bases not matched to a gene. The CDR3 has 16 amino acids. The DNA of the CDR3 is TGTGCCTGGACCGACCGAGCCGGGACAGGGCTCTCACCCCTCCACTTT. The encoded protein is CAWTDRAGTGLSPLHF.

The V gene is TRBV6-5, the J gene TRBJ1-2; D not resolved. This CDR3 has 13 residues. Per germline, CDR1 MNHEY and CDR2 SVGAGI. Trimming removed 2 bases from V and 3 bases from J, with 7 bases in between. The DNA of the CDR3 is TGTGCCAGCAGTTACGCTGGGGACTATGGCTACACCTTC. Translating gives CASSYAGDYGYTF.

This clone occurred a few times. The V gene is TRBV6-5, the J gene TRBJ1-1; unclear D gene. CDR1 and CDR2 from the germline V gene are MNHEY and SVGAGI. The CDR3 contains 13 residues. Trimming pared 3 bases from V and 2 bases from J, leaving 7 bases between. The chain's CDR3 is CASSYQANTEAFF. The CDR3 region has the DNA TGTGCCAGCAGTTATCAGGCCAACACTGAAGCTTTCTTT.

This clone has just one count. The gene calls are TRBV2 and TRBJ2-5; the D is unclear. The ends were cut back, 4 bases at V and 5 bases at J, with 11 bases in the middle. The CDR3 covers 13 residues. The germline CDR1 and CDR2 sequences are SNHLY and FYNNEI. CDR3 DNA sequence: TGTGCCAGCAGTGCATCCAGGCGGGAGACCCAGTACTTC. Amino acids: CASSASRRETQYF.

This sequence joins TRBV9 and TRBJ1-2, with D perhaps matching TRBD1 (5 bases). Per the germline V gene, CDR1 is SGDLS and CDR2 is YYNGEE. V lost 3 bases and J 9 bases, leaving 21 bases between the germline ends. The CDR3 is 15 residues long. CDR3 in DNA: TGTGCCAGCAGCGCTAGTTACGGGGCTGCCTTTAGCTACACCTTC. It yields the protein CASSASYGAAFSYTF.

The gene calls are TRBV19 and TRBJ1-3; D remains ambiguous. The V gene lost 5 bases and the J gene lost 4 bases, with 9 bases spanning the gap. Germline V gene lookup returns CDR1 LNHDA and CDR2 SQIVND (reference sequence). The CDR3 is made up of 13 amino acids. The CDR3 coding sequence is TGTGCCAGTAGTCGGGCTGGAGGAAACACCATATATTTT. Protein product: CASSRAGGNTIYF.

The V call is TRBV4-1, the J call TRBJ2-5, with 9 bases that match TRBD1. There are 15 residues in the CDR3. The germline gives CDR1 MGHRA, CDR2 YSYEKL. With 2 bases clipped from V and 5 bases from J, the junction kept 6 bases outside the gene matches. The CDR3 sequence is CASSQPQGARETQYF. The CDR3 DNA is TGCGCCAGCAGCCAACCACAGGGGGCTCGGGAGACCCAGTACTTC.

This chain links TRBV5-8 with TRBJ2-5, with D possibly matching TRBD2 (5 bases). The CDR3 is made up of 16 amino acids. V was trimmed by 2 bases and J by 5 bases, leaving 19 bases between them. The V gene's germline CDR1 is SGHTS and CDR2 YDEGEE. The CDR3 sequence: CASSFPPTTGWETQYF. CDR3 nucleotide sequence: TGTGCCAGCAGCTTCCCGCCGACTACCGGTTGGGAGACCCAGTACTTC. The full variable domain, its missing parts supplied by reference TRBV5-8 and TRBJ2-5, is EAGVTQSPTHLIKTRGQQATLRCSPISGHTSVYWYQQALGLGLQFLLWYDEGEERNRGNFPPRFSGRQFPNYSSELNVNALELEDSALYLCASSFPPTTGWETQYFGPGTRLLVL.

The chain has TRBV28 and TRBJ2-5; D not resolved. The germline gives CDR1 MDHEN, CDR2 SYDVKM. V was shortened by 3 bases and J by 5 bases, with 7 bases between the two germline ends. The CDR3 length is 12 residues. DNA of the CDR3: TGTGCCAGCAGTTTCGTAGGGGAGACCCAGTACTTC. This encodes CASSFVGETQYF. The full variable domain, rest sourced from reference TRBV28 and TRBJ2-5, is DVKVTQSSRYLVKRTGEKVFLECVQDMDHENMFWYRQDPGLGLRLIYFSYDVKMKEKGDIPEGYSVSREKKERFSLILESASTNQTSMYLCASSFVGETQYFGPGTRLLVL.

The chain uses TRBV7-2 and TRBJ2-2; 8 nucleotides match TRBD1. CDR1 is SGHTA, CDR2 FQGNSA, per germline. This CDR3 contains 16 residues. The V gene end was trimmed by 5 bases and the J gene end by 8 bases; junction bases not matched to a gene: 13. CDR3 DNA sequence: TGTGCCAGCAGCCGTTTCAAAATGGACAGGGCGGGGGAGCTGTTTTTT. The encoded protein is CASSRFKMDRAGELFF.

There are a few counts of this clone. The chain couples TRBV28 to TRBJ2-1, with 7 bases that match TRBD1. The CDR3 length is 15 residues. V trimming: 5 bases; J trimming: 3 bases; junction bases outside the gene matches: 7. Germline V gene data show CDR1 as MDHEN and CDR2 as SYDVKM. The CDR3 is CASSTYRDSYNEQFF. In DNA, the CDR3 is TGTGCCAGCAGTACCTACCGGGACAGCTACAATGAGCAGTTCTTC.

CDR3 sequence (DNA): TGTGCCAGCAGCAAAGGGGTAGCGGGGGCCCCCATCTTTGGCACAGATACGCAGTATTTT. Translated, it gives CASSKGVAGAPIFGTDTQYF. V gene TRBV21-1 combines with J gene TRBJ2-3; the table names TRBD2, a call not compared with the DNA. TRBV21-1 is classified as a pseudogene. The CDR3 runs 20 residues.

The chain is built from TRBV7-2 and TRBJ1-2; 10 bases fit TRBD1. The CDR3 covers 14 residues. V trimming: 2 bases; J trimming: 8 bases; junction bases outside the gene matches: 5. Germline V gene lookup returns CDR1 SGHTA and CDR2 FQGNSA. The CDR3 nucleotides read TGTGCCAGCAGCTTACTTGGGACAGGGGTCGGCTACACCTTC. Translated, it gives CASSLLGTGVGYTF. Full variable domain (remainder filled in from reference TRBV7-2 and TRBJ1-2): GAGVSQSPSNKVTEKGKDVELRCDPISGHTALYWYRQSLGQGLEFLIYFQGNSAPDKSGLPSDRFSAERTGGSVSTLTIQRTQQEDSAVYLCASSLLGTGVGYTFGSGTRLTVV.

The genes are TRBV28 and TRBJ1-5; a possible D gene is TRBD1 (5 bases). In germline, CDR1 is MDHEN, CDR2 SYDVKM. Trimming shortened V by 2 bases and J by 1 base, and 12 bases separated the two germline ends. This CDR3 contains 16 residues. CDR3 in DNA: TGTGCCAGCAGTTTAGGGGGAAGGAGGAGCAATCAGCCCCAGCATTTT. Translated: CASSLGGRRSNQPQHF.

The CDR3 spells CASSPPGRSGNTIYF. For the CDR3, the DNA is TGTGCCAGCAGTCCTCCAGGGCGGTCTGGAAACACCATATATTTT. The chain carries TRBV2 and TRBJ1-3; the D gene is possibly TRBD1 (5 bases). Per germline, CDR1 SNHLY and CDR2 FYNNEI. This CDR3 comprises 15 residues. V was clipped by 5 bases and J by 1 base, with 12 bases between them.

The CDR3 loop reads CASSLSLSGEYNEQFF. The CDR3 coding sequence is TGCGCCAGCAGCTTGTCTCTAAGCGGGGAGTACAATGAGCAGTTCTTC. The chain links TRBV5-1 to TRBJ2-1; 7 bases are shared with TRBD2. After removal of 1 base from V and 4 bases from J, the junction contained 8 bases not matched to a gene. Germline V lookup: CDR1 SGHRS, CDR2 YFSETQ. The CDR3 totals 16 residues. Full variable domain (remainder filled in from reference TRBV5-1 and TRBJ2-1): KAGVTQTPRYLIKTRGQQVTLSCSPISGHRSVSWYQQTPGQGLQFLFEYFSETQRNKGNFPGRFSGRQFSNSRSEMNVSTLELGDSALYLCASSLSLSGEYNEQFFGPGTRLTVL.

The rearrangement links TRBV2 to TRBJ2-7, with D hard to call. CDR3 length equals 12 residues. V was pared by 5 bases and J by 10 bases, with 15 bases between. Germline V gives CDR1 SNHLY, CDR2 FYNNEI. DNA of the CDR3: TGTGCCAGCAGTCCTGCCTCCGGCCTTCAGTACGTC. Translation gives CASSPASGLQYV.

The V and J genes are TRBV6-1 and TRBJ1-3, with D unresolved. Germline CDR1 and CDR2: MNHNS and SASEGT. V was shortened by 4 bases and J by 4 bases, with 17 bases between the two germline ends. The CDR3 sequence is 16 residues long. The CDR3 nucleotides are TGTGCCAGCAGTGCGGCCAGACCTGTTTCAGGAAACACCATATATTTT. It specifies CASSAARPVSGNTIYF.

The CDR3: CASSRTGGDNTQYF. CDR3 bases: TGCGCCAGCAGTCGGACAGGGGGCGATAATACGCAGTATTTT. J is TRBJ2-3 and V is TRBV5-1, with TRBD1 identical over 11 bases. The CDR3 runs to 14 residues. V was pared by 5 bases and J by 7 bases, with 6 bases of the junction left unmatched. Germline CDR1 SGHRS, CDR2 YFSETQ.

This chain links TRBV7-3 with TRBJ2-5, with D tentatively TRBD2 (6 bases). The germline V and J ends were trimmed by 5 bases and 3 bases, with 10 bases remaining between them. CDR3 length equals 13 residues. Germline lookup yields CDR1 SGHTA and CDR2 FQGTGA. Here the CDR3 DNA reads TGTGCCAGCAGCCCCGGACTAAAAGAGACCCAGTACTTC. Encoded protein: CASSPGLKETQYF.

The chain recombines TRBV18 with TRBJ1-6; 8 nucleotides match TRBD1. The V segment lost 3 bases and the J segment 7 bases; nucleotides outside the gene matches: 5. From germline, CDR1 is KGHSH and CDR2 LQKENI. The CDR3 has 15 residues. In DNA, the CDR3 is TGTGCCAGCTCACCCATCGGGACAGGCAATTCACCCCTCCACTTT. This encodes CASSPIGTGNSPLHF.

The chain is built from TRBV5-1 and TRBJ2-3; D may match TRBD1 or TRBD2 (6 bases each). The CDR3 totals 15 residues. V lost 0 bases to trimming and J lost 4 bases, with 12 bases between them. Germline V gene data show CDR1 as SGHRS and CDR2 as YFSETQ. CDR3 sequence reads: CASSLEGGRPDTQYF. In DNA form, the CDR3 reads TGCGCCAGCAGCTTGGAAGGGGGGCGCCCAGATACGCAGTATTTT.

This clone was recorded a few times. CDR3 DNA sequence: TGCGCCAGCAGCTTGGTTTTGATTCCAGGAGAGGGCTACACCTTC. Translated: CASSLVLIPGEGYTF. The chain employs TRBV5-1 and TRBJ1-2, with no clear D. In germline, CDR1 is SGHRS, CDR2 YFSETQ. CDR3 length: 15 amino acids. The V end was cut by 0 bases, the J end by 8 bases, with 17 bases between.

This clone has just a few counts. The genes are TRBV5-5 and TRBJ1-6; D might be TRBD1 (6 bases). The CDR3 totals 16 residues. CDR1 and CDR2 from the germline V gene are SGHKS and YYEKEE (reference sequence). V shed 2 bases and J shed 2 bases, with 11 bases lying between them. The CDR3 loop is CASSLGGSPYNSPLHF. The CDR3 bases are TGTGCCAGCAGCTTAGGGGGGAGTCCCTATAATTCACCCCTCCACTTT. Using reference TRBV5-5 and TRBJ1-6 for the parts outside the CDR3, the full variable domain is DAGVTQSPTHLIKTRGQQVTLRCSPISGHKSVSWYQQVLGQGPQFIFQYYEKEERGRGNFPDRFSARQFPNYSSELNVNALLLGDSALYLCASSLGGSPYNSPLHFGNGTRLTVT.

The gene calls are TRBV18 and TRBJ1-2, with 7 bases identical to TRBD1. The J segment lost 4 bases and the V segment lost 0 bases, leaving 2 bases of the junction unmatched. Germline CDR1 and CDR2: KGHSH and LQKENI. This CDR3 spans 14 amino acids. Written as DNA, the CDR3 is TGTGCCAGCTCACCACCCGCAGGGGGCTATGGCTACACCTTC. Amino acids: CASSPPAGGYGYTF.

This clone was seen once. This chain connects TRBV12-5 to TRBJ2-2, with D possibly being TRBD1 (5 bases). The CDR3 consists of 17 residues. CDR1 and CDR2 from the germline V gene are LGHNT and FRNRAP. V lost 6 bases and J lost 0, with 17 bases in between. The chain's CDR3 is CASGLGSRQTNTGELFF. The DNA for the CDR3 is TGTGCTAGTGGGCTTGGTTCGAGACAGACGAACACCGGGGAGCTGTTTTTT.

The chain couples TRBV7-2 to TRBJ2-5, with D perhaps given as TRBD1 or TRBD2 (5 bases each). In germline, CDR1 is SGHTA, CDR2 FQGNSA. Deletions cut 5 bases from V and 5 bases from J, with 21 bases between. The CDR3 has 16 residues. CDR3 sequence reads: CASSPTRDGAGETQYF. The CDR3, as DNA: TGTGCCAGCAGCCCAACCAGGGACGGGGCAGGGGAGACCCAGTACTTC.